This is a list of T cell receptor beta chains from one sample in a study of cytomegalovirus exposure and HLA in healthy donors. The repertoire was sequenced with immunoSEQ multiplex PCR; TCRdb's copy has only in-frame clones and lacks some. The sample consists of approximately 150,000 clones, more than 80% of them appearing once. The specimen sequenced was PBMCs. The source of these receptors is a woman between 18 and 29 years old in good health and CMV-seropositive. CDR3s include the opening cysteine and the closing phenylalanine or tryptophan. Fields, in order: clone size, J gene, CDR3 length, V gene, D gene, CDR3 DNA, CDR3 protein. A D gene is named only where the DNA matches it firmly. Clone size is stated in some rows and not others, as once, few, many or a class when expanded.

-,TRBJ2-2,16,TRBV7-8,TRBD2,TGTGCCAGCAGCTTCTCGGGACTAGCGAACACCGGGGAGCTGTTTTTT,CASSFSGLANTGELFF
-,TRBJ2-3,15,TRBV27,TRBD2,TGTGCCAGCAGTCTAGCGGGGGGAGCGACAGATACGCAGTATTTT,CASSLAGGATDTQYF
-,TRBJ2-2,18,TRBV4-3,-,TGCGCCAGCAGCCTCCTCCCTGGGCAGGCCTCGAACACCGGGGAGCTGTTTTTT,CASSLLPGQASNTGELFF
-,TRBJ1-6,16,TRBV5-1,-,TGCGCCAGCAGCTTGGGTTGGACAGAATATAATTCACCCCTCCACTTT,CASSLGWTEYNSPLHF
-,TRBJ2-4,13,TRBV5-6,-,TGTGCCAGCGGTTCAGTACAGAAAAACATTCAGTACTTC,CASGSVQKNIQYF
-,TRBJ1-6,14,TRBV13,TRBD1,TGTGCCAGCAGCCCCGACAGGGAGCGGTCACCCCTCCACTTT,CASSPDRERSPLHF
-,TRBJ1-1,17,TRBV2,TRBD1,TGTGCCAGCAGCGGGGGACAGTCGTTTTATGCTTTTCTTGAAGCTTTCTTT,CASSGGQSFYAFLEAFF
few,TRBJ1-2,14,TRBV28,TRBD1,TGTGCCAGCAGTTTAGGGACAGGGGTCTATGGCTACACCTTC,CASSLGTGVYGYTF
-,TRBJ2-7,17,TRBV13,-,TGTGCCAGCAGCTTAGCCCTCGGAGGTCTTCCCGCCTACGAGCAGTACTTC,CASSLALGGLPAYEQYF
-,TRBJ2-3,12,TRBV6-1,TRBD1,TGTGCCGGACAGGGGCGCACAGATACGCAGTATTTT,CAGQGRTDTQYF
-,TRBJ2-3,13,TRBV15,-,TGTGCCACCAGCATTCTCAGGGGTGACACGCAGTATTTT,CATSILRGDTQYF
few,TRBJ2-7,15,TRBV5-1,-,TGCGCCAGCAGCGCATCAGGGCTCAGCTCCTACGAGCAGTACTTC,CASSASGLSSYEQYF
-,TRBJ2-2,16,TRBV4-3,TRBD1,TGCGCCAGCAGCCAACTCCGGACAGGGGGGACCGGGGAGCTGTTTTTT,CASSQLRTGGTGELFF
-,TRBJ1-6,14,TRBV28,TRBD1,TGTGCCAGCAGTTTGCCAGAGACAGGGCGCACCCTCCACTTT,CASSLPETGRTLHF
once,TRBJ2-1,15,TRBV29-1,TRBD2,TGCAGCGTTGAACGGGGGGTAAGCTCCTACAATGAGCAGTTCTTC,CSVERGVSSYNEQFF
-,TRBJ2-5,14,TRBV15,-,TGTGCCACCAGCAGAGTGGCCAGTATCGAGACCCAGTACTTC,CATSRVASIETQYF
-,TRBJ1-2,16,TRBV4-2,-,TGTGCCAGCAGCCTGAACGGCGCGGATACCAGTTATGGCTACACCTTC,CASSLNGADTSYGYTF
-,TRBJ2-7,13,TRBV5-1,-,TGCGCCAGCAGAACCTCTGAGGCCTACGAGCAGTACTTC,CASRTSEAYEQYF
-,TRBJ2-7,15,TRBV5-4,TRBD1,TGTGCCAGCAGAGAGGGACAGAGCACCGTCGGCGAGCAGTACTTC,CASREGQSTVGEQYF
-,TRBJ1-5,15,TRBV19,TRBD1,TGTGCCAGTAGTATTGCGGGACAGGGTGATCAGCCCCAGCATTTT,CASSIAGQGDQPQHF
once,TRBJ2-7,14,TRBV6-5,-,TGTGCCAGCAGTTACGGAGACAGCACTCGAGAGCAGTACTTC,CASSYGDSTREQYF
-,TRBJ1-1,14,TRBV5-1,-,TGCGCCAGCAGCTACCCTCGACAGGACACTGAAGCTTTCTTT,CASSYPRQDTEAFF
-,TRBJ2-1,15,TRBV4-1,TRBD2,TGCGCCAGCAGCCAGCCGGGACTAGTCCTCGATGAGCAGTTCTTC,CASSQPGLVLDEQFF
few,TRBJ2-5,14,TRBV28,TRBD1,TGTGCCAGCAGTCTGCCGGGACAGTTTGAGACCCAGTACTTC,CASSLPGQFETQYF
-,TRBJ2-3,14,TRBV5-4,-,TGTGCCAGCAGCTTCGCGGGGTTTACAGATACGCAGTATTTT,CASSFAGFTDTQYF
-,TRBJ2-3,16,TRBV19,TRBD1,TGTGCCAGTAAGAGAGCGGGCAGGGGGCGGTCAGATACGCAGTATTTT,CASKRAGRGRSDTQYF
-,TRBJ2-7,13,TRBV5-4,-,TGTGCCAGCAGCTTGGCCGGTAGAAACGAGCAGTACTTC,CASSLAGRNEQYF
once,TRBJ1-1,14,TRBV4-1,TRBD1,TGCGCCAGCAGACTACAGGGGGGGGGTGGGACAGCTTTCTTT,CASRLQGGGGTAFF
-,TRBJ2-7,16,TRBV7-9,TRBD1,TGTGCCAGCAGCGAGGGAAACGACAGGGTCACCTACGAGCAGTACTTC,CASSEGNDRVTYEQYF
-,TRBJ1-1,15,TRBV19,TRBD1,TGTGCCAGTCGGGACAGGGGAGATTTGAACACTGAAGCTTTCTTT,CASRDRGDLNTEAFF
-,TRBJ1-1,13,TRBV2,TRBD1,TGTGCCACCACCTTTGGACAGGGCACTGAAGCTTTCTTT,CATTFGQGTEAFF
-,TRBJ2-7,15,TRBV27,-,TGTGCCAGCAGTTTATCGGGGACGGGAGCCTACGAGCAGTACTTC,CASSLSGTGAYEQYF
-,TRBJ1-2,12,TRBV30,-,TGTGCCTGGAGTGCTGGGGCCTATGGCTACACCTTC,CAWSAGAYGYTF
-,TRBJ2-1,16,TRBV19,-,TGTGCCAGTAGTGGCCTCGGGGGGCGCTCCTACAATGAGCAGTTCTTC,CASSGLGGRSYNEQFF